These 16 T cell receptor beta chains were all obtained from the same sample, sequenced in a study of graft-versus-host responses after intestinal transplantation. Clones were read by immunoSEQ multiplex PCR, and TCRdb kept only the in-frame ones, dropping some. The sample shows about 25,000 clones, just over 90% of them seen only once. Sequencing was performed on PBMCs, taken 18 days after transplant. Source of these receptors: a human patient who received an intestinal transplant, so some T cells may come from the graft donor.

The genes are TRBV15 and TRBJ2-2; TRBD2 agrees at 9 bases. Germline loops: CDR1 LNHNV, CDR2 YYDKDF (reference sequence). With 2 bases clipped from V and 5 bases from J, the junction kept 3 bases outside the gene matches. This CDR3 is built from 15 residues. The CDR3 coding sequence is TGTGCCACCAGCAGAAGGCTAGCGGGGACCGGGGAGCTGTTTTTT. Translating it yields CATSRRLAGTGELFF.

The V and J genes are TRBV11-2 and TRBJ2-5, with TRBD2 matching over 10 bases. CDR1 SGHAT and CDR2 FQNNGV come from the germline V gene. CDR3 length: 15 residues. V shed 1 base and J 5 bases; nucleotides not matched to a gene: 4. This CDR3 is CASSLGAGGPETQYF. The CDR3 DNA follows: TGTGCCAGCAGCTTAGGAGCGGGGGGGCCGGAGACCCAGTACTTC.

This clone was observed once. The chain employs TRBV5-1 and TRBJ2-7; D call uncertain. The CDR3 spans 14 residues. The V gene lost 0 bases and the J gene lost 1 base, with 8 bases spanning the gap. The germline V gene has CDR1 SGHRS and CDR2 YFSETQ. In nucleotides, the CDR3 is TGCGCCAGCAGCTTGGAGGTAGGTTCCTACGAGCAGTACTTC. As protein: CASSLEVGSYEQYF.

The rearrangement links TRBV7-3 to TRBJ2-2; TRBD2 matches at 8 bases. J was trimmed by 8 bases and V by 1 base; bases with no gene match: 3. Germline CDR1 reads SGHTA; CDR2 reads FQGTGA. The CDR3 runs 14 residues. The CDR3 DNA reads as TGTGCCAGCAGCTTAAAGATAGCGGGAGGGGAGCTGTTTTTT. Amino acids: CASSLKIAGGELFF.

This chain uses TRBV15 with TRBJ2-5; 8 positions match TRBD2. With V trimmed by 9 bases and J by 1 base, 10 bases remained unmatched. The CDR3 sequence is 15 residues long. Germline V gene sequence: CDR1 LNHNV, CDR2 YYDKDF (reference sequence). As DNA, the CDR3 is TGTGCCACAGTTGCCAGCGGGGGAATCCAAGAGACCCAGTACTTC. Amino acids: CATVASGGIQETQYF. The whole variable domain, filled in from reference TRBV15 and TRBJ2-5, reads DAMVIQNPRYQVTQFGKPVTLSCSQTLNHNVMYWYQQKSSQAPKLLFHYYDKDFNNEADTPDNFQSRRPNTSFCFLDIRSPGLGDTAMYLCATVASGGIQETQYFGPGTRLLVL.

The chain recombines TRBV7-2 with TRBJ2-3; no clear D. Trimming removed 1 base at V and 6 bases at J, with 8 bases between. CDR1 SGHTA and CDR2 FQGNSA come from the germline V gene. This CDR3 comprises 13 residues. The chain's CDR3 is CASSLVIRDTQYF. The CDR3 DNA sequence: TGTGCCAGCAGCTTAGTGATAAGGGATACGCAGTATTTT.

The genes are TRBV5-6 and TRBJ2-6, with 9 bases aligning to TRBD2. The CDR3 length is 18 residues. With 4 bases clipped from V and 0 bases from J, the junction kept 8 bases outside the gene matches. Germline assignment: CDR1 SGHDT and CDR2 YYEEEE. The CDR3 reads CASSLRGGALSGANVLTF. The CDR3 DNA follows: TGTGCCAGCAGCCTCCGCGGGGGGGCCCTCTCTGGGGCCAACGTCCTGACTTTC.

The gene calls are TRBV19 and TRBJ1-6; D is perhaps TRBD1 (5 bases). In germline, CDR1 is LNHDA, CDR2 SQIVND (reference sequence). V was shortened by 5 bases and J by 8 bases, with 19 bases between the two germline ends. The CDR3 is 16 amino acids. In DNA form, the CDR3 reads TGTGCCAGTAGTCTCTCCGGGACTAAATCCGATTCACCCCTCCACTTT. Protein sequence: CASSLSGTKSDSPLHF.

The chain employs TRBV7-9 and TRBJ1-4; weak D call: TRBD1 (6 bases). Germline-derived CDR1 and CDR2 are SEHNR and FQNEAQ (reference sequence). The CDR3 loop spans 14 amino acids. V was clipped by 2 bases and J by 8 bases, with 12 bases between them. This chain's CDR3 is CASSLKQGGEKLFF. DNA for the CDR3: TGTGCCAGCAGCTTAAAACAGGGTGGAGAAAAACTGTTTTTT.

Only one count was recorded for this clone. The CDR3 DNA follows: TGTGCCAGCAGCCAGCGACTAGCGGGGATATCCGGGGAGCTGTTTTTT. Protein product: CASSQRLAGISGELFF. V usage is TRBV4-2 and J usage is TRBJ2-2; TRBD2 matches 11 bases. The CDR3 contains 16 residues. Germline V gene lookup returns CDR1 LGHNA and CDR2 YNFKEQ. Unmatched junction bases numbered 6, after V lost 3 bases and J lost 6 bases.

This CDR3 reads CASSDWGARQPQHF. DNA of the CDR3: TGTGCCAGCAGTGACTGGGGGGCCAGGCAGCCCCAGCATTTT. This chain connects TRBV2 to TRBJ1-5; a weak D match, TRBD1 (6 bases). The CDR3 has 14 residues. Trimming took 3 bases from V and 7 from J, leaving 13 bases between them. Germline V CDR1 and CDR2: SNHLY, FYNNEI.

The chain uses TRBV2 and TRBJ1-4, with D tentatively TRBD1 (6 bases). Germline lookup yields CDR1 SNHLY and CDR2 FYNNEI. The CDR3 runs to 14 residues. V lost 8 bases and J lost 7, with 17 bases in between. CDR3 protein: CASGIIGRGEKLFF. In DNA, the CDR3 is TGTGCCAGCGGGATCATAGGCAGGGGTGAAAAACTGTTTTTT.

This clone was seen just once. V is TRBV5-1 and J is TRBJ2-1; 7 nucleotides match TRBD2. There are 18 residues in the CDR3. Trimming removed 0 bases from V and 7 bases from J; junction bases left unmatched: 16. CDR1 is SGHRS, CDR2 YFSETQ, per germline. CDR3 nucleotides: TGCGCCAGCAGCTTGGAACCTACGGGGCCTAGCGGAATTAATGAGCAGTTCTTC. Translating gives CASSLEPTGPSGINEQFF.

The chain combines TRBV9 with TRBJ1-1, with D unresolved. Deletions cut 3 bases from V and 4 bases from J, with 10 bases between. In germline, CDR1 is SGDLS, CDR2 YYNGEE. The CDR3 consists of 13 residues. The chain's CDR3 is CASSASTITEAFF. CDR3 coding DNA: TGTGCCAGCAGCGCCTCCACCATCACTGAAGCTTTCTTT.

V gene TRBV14 combines with J gene TRBJ2-3; D is ambiguous. Germline V lookup: CDR1 SGHDN, CDR2 FVKESK. V was pared by 8 bases and J by 2 bases, with 17 bases between. The CDR3 is 15 residues long. The CDR3 sequence: CASASDHFTTDTQYF. The CDR3 nucleotides read TGTGCCAGCGCGTCTGACCATTTTACCACAGATACGCAGTATTTT.

The CDR3 protein is CASSPARFEPYEQYF. The CDR3 nucleotides are TGTGCCAGCTCACCAGCCCGCTTTGAGCCCTACGAGCAGTACTTC. The genes are TRBV18 and TRBJ2-7; D is uncertain. The CDR3 has 15 residues. V lost 2 bases and J 2 bases, leaving 13 bases between the germline ends. Per the germline V gene, CDR1 is KGHSH and CDR2 is LQKENI.